One and the same sample provided the 28 T cell receptor beta chains below, sequenced in a study of cytotoxic CD8 clonotypes in ibrutinib-treated CLL. The data were produced by immunoSEQ multiplex PCR, yet TCRdb's version contains in-frame clones alone and is incomplete. The data show under 200,000 clones, about four fifths seen once. This specimen was PBMCs, taken after 24 months of ibrutinib treatment. These receptors originate from a human donor with chronic lymphocytic leukemia.

This clone was observed once. V and J are TRBV5-1 and TRBJ2-7, with 8 bases that match TRBD1. CDR1 and CDR2 from the germline V gene are SGHRS and YFSETQ. V gave up 1 base and J gave up 0 bases; unmatched junction bases: 3. The CDR3 is 15 residues long. This chain's CDR3 is CASSLLGQVSYEQYF. CDR3 nucleotides: TGCGCCAGCAGCTTGTTGGGACAGGTCTCCTACGAGCAGTACTTC. Full variable domain (outside the CDR3, taken from reference TRBV5-1 and TRBJ2-7): KAGVTQTPRYLIKTRGQQVTLSCSPISGHRSVSWYQQTPGQGLQFLFEYFSETQRNKGNFPGRFSGRQFSNSRSEMNVSTLELGDSALYLCASSLLGQVSYEQYFGPGTRLTVT.

This clone has just one count. The rearrangement joins TRBV6-5 to TRBJ1-1, with unresolved D. The V end lost 6 bases, the J end lost 6 bases, and 14 bases lay between the germline ends. The CDR3 runs 13 residues. Germline V gene data show CDR1 as MNHEY and CDR2 as SVGAGI. The CDR3 reads CASSIRLRAEAFF. CDR3 DNA sequence: TGTGCCAGCAGCATCCGACTGCGGGCTGAAGCTTTCTTT.

The chain employs TRBV5-4 and TRBJ1-1, with TRBD1 matching 8 bases. This CDR3 has 15 residues. Germline loops: CDR1 SGHNT, CDR2 YYREEE (reference sequence). Losses at the gene ends were 5 bases for V and 1 base for J; bases not matched to a gene: 7. This chain's CDR3 is CASSWRTGRNTEAFF. The CDR3 DNA sequence: TGTGCCAGCAGTTGGAGGACAGGGAGGAACACTGAAGCTTTCTTT.

The CDR3 DNA sequence: TGTGCCAGCAGCTTAGCGGGCAGGGGGCTATATGGAAACACCATATATTTT. Protein sequence: CASSLAGRGLYGNTIYF. This chain joins TRBV7-2 and TRBJ1-3, with 8 bases lining up with TRBD1. Germline V CDR1 and CDR2: SGHTA, FQGNSA. The CDR3 contains 17 residues. The trim removed 0 bases at V and 3 bases at J, leaving 7 bases unmatched.

J is TRBJ2-5 and V is TRBV7-2, with D hard to call. This CDR3 contains 15 residues. Trimming stripped 5 bases from V and 2 bases from J, with 15 bases between. Germline CDR1 and CDR2: SGHTA and FQGNSA. CDR3 loop: CASSPNSNLQETQYF. Written as DNA, the CDR3 is TGTGCCAGCAGCCCGAATTCCAATTTACAAGAGACCCAGTACTTC. The entire variable domain, with the rest obtained from reference TRBV7-2 and TRBJ2-5, is as follows: GAGVSQSPSNKVTEKGKDVELRCDPISGHTALYWYRQSLGQGLEFLIYFQGNSAPDKSGLPSDRFSAERTGGSVSTLTIQRTQQEDSAVYLCASSPNSNLQETQYFGPGTRLLVL.

The V call is TRBV6-5, the J call TRBJ1-2; perhaps TRBD1 as D (6 bases). The CDR3 has 15 amino acids. The ends were cut back, 2 bases at V and 5 bases at J, with 15 bases in the middle. The germline V gene has CDR1 MNHEY and CDR2 SVGAGI. For the CDR3, the DNA is TGTGCCAGCAGTTACCAGAAAGGGGGATTTTATGGCTACACCTTC. It encodes CASSYQKGGFYGYTF.

CDR3 bases: TGTGCCAGCAGTGATGGGGACGGTATAGACGAGCAGTACTTC. This translates into CASSDGDGIDEQYF. The chain combines TRBV6-5 with TRBJ2-7; either TRBD1 or TRBD2 may supply D (5 bases each). CDR1 is MNHEY, CDR2 SVGAGI, per germline. V shed 5 bases and J shed 5 bases, with 16 bases lying between them. The CDR3 contains 14 residues.

This clone was counted a single time. This rearrangement joins TRBV18 to TRBJ2-7; weak D call: TRBD1 (6 bases). The length of the CDR3 is 13 residues. Trimming pared 9 bases from V and 3 bases from J, leaving 15 bases between. Germline V gene lookup returns CDR1 KGHSH and CDR2 LQKENI. The DNA of the CDR3 is TGTGCCAGTGGATTACAGGGAATCTACGAGCAGTACTTC. This encodes CASGLQGIYEQYF.

This sequence joins TRBV4-3 and TRBJ2-7, with D tentatively TRBD1 or TRBD2 (6 bases each). Germline CDR1 LGHNA, CDR2 YSLEER. The CDR3 runs to 14 residues. The germline V and J ends were trimmed by 4 bases and 7 bases, with 17 bases remaining between them. The CDR3 sequence: CASSRAWGREEQYF. In DNA, the CDR3 is TGCGCCAGCAGCCGCGCGTGGGGGCGGGAAGAGCAGTACTTC.

The chain uses TRBV5-1 and TRBJ1-2; 11 bases are shared with TRBD1. Trimming removed 4 bases from V and 7 bases from J; junction bases left unmatched: 3. The CDR3 covers 13 residues. Looked up from germline, CDR1 is SGHRS and CDR2 is YFSETQ. CDR3 region: CASSGDRGAGYTF. In DNA form, the CDR3 reads TGCGCCAGCAGCGGGGACAGGGGGGCTGGCTACACCTTC.

The V and J genes are TRBV5-1 and TRBJ1-1; TRBD1 matches 7 bases. V shed 4 bases, J shed 1 base, and the junction held 4 bases outside the gene matches. Germline V CDR1 and CDR2: SGHRS, YFSETQ. The CDR3 covers 14 residues. CDR3 region: CASSRDSTNTEAFF. CDR3 nucleotide sequence: TGCGCCAGCAGCCGGGACAGTACGAACACTGAAGCTTTCTTT.

This clone was counted a single time. The chain joins TRBV19 to TRBJ1-2, with D unresolved. Germline V CDR1 and CDR2: LNHDA, SQIVND (reference sequence). Between the trimmed V and J ends, which lost 5 bases and 4 bases, there was a span of 14 bases. This CDR3 is 14 amino acids long. CDR3 bases: TGTGCCAGTAGTCCGAGAGGTGTGGGCTATGGCTACACCTTC. Its protein is CASSPRGVGYGYTF.

This chain connects TRBV27 to TRBJ2-1; D is perhaps TRBD2 (5 bases). V shed 3 bases and J shed 7 bases, with 13 bases lying between them. Germline V gene sequence: CDR1 MNHEY, CDR2 SMNVEV (reference sequence). The CDR3 has 14 residues. The CDR3 spells CASSFLGSRNEQFF. The CDR3, as DNA: TGTGCCAGCAGTTTTCTAGGGAGTCGGAATGAGCAGTTCTTC.

The J gene is TRBJ1-3, the V gene TRBV30; D is undetermined. CDR3 length: 15 residues. V was pared by 1 base and J by 6 bases, with 16 bases between. Germline CDR1 is GTSNPN and CDR2 is SVGIG (reference sequence). Written as DNA, the CDR3 is TGTGCCTGGAGTGGGGGAGGAGGCCTAACAAACACCATATATTTT. Translated: CAWSGGGGLTNTIYF. The whole variable domain, remainder taken from reference TRBV30 and TRBJ1-3, is SQTIHQWPATLVQPVGSPLSLECTVEGTSNPNLYWYRQAAGRGLQLLFYSVGIGQISSEVPQNLSASRPQDRQFILSSKKLLLSDSGFYLCAWSGGGGLTNTIYFGEGSWLTVV.

The V call is TRBV27, the J call TRBJ2-7, with 9 bases that match TRBD2. Germline lookup yields CDR1 MNHEY and CDR2 SMNVEV (reference sequence). Germline trimming cut 6 bases from V and 3 bases from J; bases unmatched to any gene: 9. The CDR3 is 15 amino acids. This chain's CDR3 is CASSLRTSELYEQYF. The CDR3 region has the DNA TGTGCCAGCAGCCTCCGGACTAGCGAGCTCTACGAGCAGTACTTC.

This rearrangement joins TRBV7-9 to TRBJ1-6, with 9 bases identical to TRBD1. The V gene's germline CDR1 is SEHNR and CDR2 FQNEAQ (reference sequence). The length of the CDR3 is 15 residues. The ends lost 7 bases at V and 10 bases at J; junction bases unmatched: 11. CDR3 nucleotide sequence: TGTGCCAGCACCTTGATGGGACAGGGACGCTCACCCCTCCACTTT. Amino acid sequence: CASTLMGQGRSPLHF.

The chain is built from TRBV30 and TRBJ1-5; D is unresolved. The germline V and J ends were trimmed by 1 base and 6 bases, with 22 bases remaining between them. The CDR3 extends over 17 amino acids. Germline-derived CDR1 and CDR2 are GTSNPN and SVGIG (reference sequence). CDR3 amino acids: CAWSAGRMDRLSQPQHF. The CDR3 DNA reads TGTGCCTGGAGTGCGGGCCGGATGGACCGCCTTAGTCAGCCCCAGCATTTT.

This chain uses TRBV5-1 with TRBJ1-5; no reliable D call. The CDR3 covers 14 residues. Trimming left V 4 bases short and J 9 bases short, with 17 bases between. Germline V gene lookup returns CDR1 SGHRS and CDR2 YFSETQ. The CDR3 reads CASSEAGPPGPQHF. The CDR3 DNA sequence: TGCGCCAGCAGCGAAGCCGGGCCCCCCGGGCCCCAGCATTTT.

This chain connects TRBV4-2 to TRBJ2-5; 16 positions agree with TRBD2. Germline assignment: CDR1 LGHNA and CDR2 YNFKEQ. Losses at the gene ends were 3 bases for V and 5 bases for J; bases not matched to a gene: 9. This CDR3 spans 18 amino acids. The CDR3 region is CASSQVPGLAGGLETQYF. In DNA form, the CDR3 reads TGTGCCAGCAGCCAGGTCCCGGGACTAGCGGGGGGGCTGGAGACCCAGTACTTC.

The V and J genes are TRBV2 and TRBJ1-2, with D uncertain. V was clipped by 6 bases and J by 3 bases, with 17 bases between them. This CDR3 region has 15 residues. Germline V gene sequence: CDR1 SNHLY, CDR2 FYNNEI. The CDR3 nucleotides are TGTGCCAGCAGCGGTTCGGGATCATGGGACTATGGCTACACCTTC. Translated, it gives CASSGSGSWDYGYTF.

The V and J genes are TRBV2 and TRBJ2-7; 12 bases line up with TRBD1. In germline, CDR1 is SNHLY, CDR2 FYNNEI. The CDR3 is 13 residues long. V was pared by 8 bases and J by 6 bases, with 5 bases of the junction left unmatched. CDR3 residues: CASAGTGGPEQYF. The CDR3, as DNA: TGTGCCAGCGCCGGGACAGGGGGCCCCGAGCAGTACTTC.

This clone was detected once. This sequence joins TRBV7-9 and TRBJ2-3; D gene ambiguous. V was clipped by 6 bases and J by 6 bases, with 10 bases between them. Germline V gene data show CDR1 as SEHNR and CDR2 as FQNEAQ (reference sequence). CDR3 length: 12 residues. CDR3 bases: TGTGCCAGCAGGTCAGGTTCGGATACGCAGTATTTT. It specifies CASRSGSDTQYF. The full variable domain, with the rest looked up from reference TRBV7-9 and TRBJ2-3, is DTGVSQNPRHKITKRGQNVTFRCDPISEHNRLYWYRQTLGQGPEFLTYFQNEAQLEKSRLLSDRFSAERPKGSFSTLEIQRTEQGDSAMYLCASRSGSDTQYFGPGTRLTVL.

The CDR3 region has the DNA TGTGCCATCAGTGGGGGACAGGGGATCGAGCAGTACTTC. Encoded protein: CAISGGQGIEQYF. This sequence joins TRBV10-3 and TRBJ2-7; the match to TRBD1 covers 10 bases. The junction had 3 bases not matched to a gene; V was cut back by 4 bases and J by 6 bases. CDR3 size: 13 residues. In germline, CDR1 is ENHRY, CDR2 SYGVKD.

J is TRBJ2-3 and V is TRBV6-1, with 7 bases that match TRBD2. This CDR3 is built from 16 residues. The V and J ends lost 3 bases and 0 bases, in that order; junction bases with no gene match: 6. The germline V gene encodes CDR1 MNHNS and CDR2 SASEGT. CDR3 sequence (DNA): TGTGCCAGCAGTGAGGGGGGGTACTCTAGCACAGATACGCAGTATTTT. As protein: CASSEGGYSSTDTQYF.

The chain is built from TRBV9 and TRBJ1-1; D uncertain. The V end lost 2 bases, the J end lost 0 bases, and 5 bases lay between the germline ends. Germline CDR1 is SGDLS and CDR2 is YYNGEE. The CDR3 extends over 13 amino acids. CDR3 coding DNA: TGTGCCAGCAGCGTGGCCATGAACACTGAAGCTTTCTTT. Its protein is CASSVAMNTEAFF.

V is TRBV7-2 and J is TRBJ1-2; TRBD1 matches 8 bases. The germline CDR1 and CDR2 sequences are SGHTA and FQGNSA. The CDR3 covers 19 residues. V lost 4 bases to trimming and J lost 0 bases; unmatched junction nucleotides: 16. The CDR3 loop is CASSSRGSGGRYTNYGYTF. The CDR3 DNA is TGTGCCAGCAGCTCGAGGGGATCAGGGGGCCGTTACACTAACTATGGCTACACCTTC. Full variable domain (missing parts from reference TRBV7-2 and TRBJ1-2): GAGVSQSPSNKVTEKGKDVELRCDPISGHTALYWYRQSLGQGLEFLIYFQGNSAPDKSGLPSDRFSAERTGGSVSTLTIQRTQQEDSAVYLCASSSRGSGGRYTNYGYTFGSGTRLTVV.

CDR3 protein: CASSYSGAGGQPQHF. The CDR3 nucleotides are TGTGCCAGCAGTTACTCGGGGGCAGGGGGTCAGCCCCAGCATTTT. The chain couples TRBV6-5 to TRBJ1-5, with 7 bases matching TRBD1. Germline V gene lookup returns CDR1 MNHEY and CDR2 SVGAGI. Trimming cost V 0 bases and J 6 bases; bases outside gene matches: 5. This CDR3 contains 15 residues.

The genes are TRBV11-2 and TRBJ2-7; D unclear. Germline CDR1 SGHAT, CDR2 FQNNGV. The V gene lost 1 base and the J gene lost 0 bases, with 16 bases spanning the gap. The CDR3 runs 17 residues. This CDR3 is CASSLVAGRLTSYEQYF. The CDR3 bases are TGTGCCAGCAGCTTAGTGGCCGGTCGGTTGACCTCCTACGAGCAGTACTTC.